What follows is one T cell receptor (beta chain) and its context. What it binds is not known. The sample belongs to a study of T cells after yellow fever vaccination. Whole-study context: Each low-cell-number fraction was prepared by means of SMART-Seq v4 Ultra Low Input. Notes on the study in general: Shared CD4/CD8 clonotypes were a small share, likely from convergent recombination. Most clones from primary vaccination resurfaced after the booster (roughly 96% CD4, around 89% CD8).

This CDR3 comprises 19 residues. V lost 5 bases and J lost 1; bases outside the gene matches: 16. Germline CDR1 SGHAT, CDR2 FQDESV (reference sequence). Generation of TCR cDNA used 5'RACE template switching (which added a universal primer site and UMIs). MiXCR, run by TCRdb on the 5' RACE reads, gives a single entry per CDR3 protein. The sample has about 300,000 distinct CDR3 sequences; 6.8% are singletons. Sample: PBMCs, taken about 41 days after the first yellow fever vaccination. The sequence derives from a man aged 18 to 30 who received the YFV17D yellow fever vaccine. This chain connects TRBV11-1 to TRBJ2-5; 10 positions agree with TRBD2. In DNA, the CDR3 is TGTGCCAGCAGCGGCCACCTCTCCAATAGCGGGGGGCGCCAAGAGACCCAGTACTTC. It specifies CASSGHLSNSGGRQETQYF.